Listed here are 14 T cell receptor beta chains from one sample, sequenced in a study of T cell responses to AZD1222 COVID-19 vaccine. Produced via immunoSEQ multiplex PCR; TCRdb's table is partial and in-frame only. The sample carries 140,000 or so clones, 85% to 90% recorded once. Sequencing was performed on peripheral blood, taken 28 days after the second AZD1222 dose. These receptors were obtained from an adult who received the AZD1222 COVID-19 vaccine.

A few counts support this clone. The rearrangement uses TRBV10-3 and TRBJ2-1, with 8 nucleotides matching TRBD2. Looked up from germline, CDR1 is ENHRY and CDR2 is SYGVKD. J was trimmed by 0 bases and V by 8 bases; bases with no gene match: 3. The CDR3 is made up of 14 amino acids. The CDR3 region has the DNA TGTGCCATCGGCACTAGCGGCTCCTACAATGAGCAGTTCTTC. This codes for CAIGTSGSYNEQFF.

The rearrangement links TRBV27 to TRBJ2-3; TRBD2 aligns across 9 bases. Per the germline V gene, CDR1 is MNHEY and CDR2 is SMNVEV (reference sequence). V dropped 3 bases and J dropped 6; count of bases not matched to a gene: 10. The CDR3 spans 16 residues. The DNA of the CDR3 is TGTGCCAGCAGTTTCTTAGCGGGGGCCTTGGAGGATACGCAGTATTTT. Translation gives CASSFLAGALEDTQYF.

The chain employs TRBV11-2 and TRBJ1-4, with no clear D. Trimming left V 4 bases short and J 8 bases short, with 14 bases between. CDR1 is SGHAT, CDR2 FQNNGV, per germline. The CDR3 loop spans 14 amino acids. CDR3 sequence reads: CASSSTSTREKLFF. CDR3 sequence (DNA): TGTGCCAGCAGCTCCACTTCGACTAGAGAAAAACTGTTTTTT. Complete variable domain (other parts from reference TRBV11-2 and TRBJ1-4): EAGVAQSPRYKIIEKRQSVAFWCNPISGHATLYWYQQILGQGPKLLIQFQNNGVVDDSQLPKDRFSAERLKGVDSTLKIQPAKLEDSAVYLCASSSTSTREKLFFGSGTQLSVL.

There are a few counts of this clone. The V gene is TRBV7-9, the J gene TRBJ1-1; D is uncertain. Between the trimmed V and J ends, which lost 1 base and 1 base, there was a span of 7 bases. Per germline, CDR1 SEHNR and CDR2 FQNEAQ (reference sequence). The CDR3 spans 14 residues. The CDR3 nucleotides read TGTGCCAGCAGCTTAGGGAGCGAGAACACTGAAGCTTTCTTT. Translating gives CASSLGSENTEAFF.

This clone was seen a single time. V and J are TRBV5-6 and TRBJ1-5; possibly TRBD1 for D (5 bases). V was clipped by 2 bases and J by 5 bases, with 17 bases between them. Germline loops: CDR1 SGHDT, CDR2 YYEEEE. This CDR3 has 16 amino acids. CDR3 nucleotide sequence: TGTGCCAGCAGCTTCGGGCAGGGACCTAAGCATCAGCCCCAGCATTTT. Translating gives CASSFGQGPKHQPQHF. The variable domain in full, completed from reference TRBV5-6 and TRBJ1-5, reads DAGVTQSPTHLIKTRGQQVTLRCSPKSGHDTVSWYQQALGQGPQFIFQYYEEEERQRGNFPDRFSGHQFPNYSSELNVNALLLGDSALYLCASSFGQGPKHQPQHFGDGTRLSIL.

The CDR3 protein is CASSIGGVAYNEQFF. The CDR3 coding sequence is TGTGCCAGCAGCATAGGGGGGGTCGCTTACAATGAGCAGTTCTTC. The chain uses TRBV5-8 and TRBJ2-1, with TRBD2 as a possible D gene (7 bases). Germline CDR1 SGHTS, CDR2 YDEGEE. The CDR3 has 15 amino acids. Trimming stripped 4 bases from V and 4 bases from J, with 15 bases between.

The chain joins TRBV9 to TRBJ2-5, with D perhaps TRBD1 (6 bases). The CDR3 is made up of 16 amino acids. The V gene's germline CDR1 is SGDLS and CDR2 YYNGEE. With 3 bases removed from V and 4 bases from J, the gap between germline ends came to 19 bases. CDR3 DNA sequence: TGTGCCAGCAGCGAGGGGCAACAGGGTTTCATAGAGACCCAGTACTTC. It specifies CASSEGQQGFIETQYF.

The chain employs TRBV16 and TRBJ1-5; D gene ambiguous. CDR3 length: 14 amino acids. Germline V gene sequence: CDR1 KGHSY, CDR2 FQNENV. Trimming shortened V by 4 bases and J by 3 bases, and 10 bases separated the two germline ends. CDR3 loop: CASSLGSVNQPQHF. The CDR3 DNA is TGTGCCAGCAGCCTTGGCTCGGTCAATCAGCCCCAGCATTTT. Looking up the rest from reference TRBV16 and TRBJ1-5 gives the full variable domain: GEEVAQTPKHLVRGEGQKAKLYCAPIKGHSYVFWYQQVLKNEFKFLISFQNENVFDETGMPKERFSAKCLPNSPCSLEIQATKLEDSAVYFCASSLGSVNQPQHFGDGTRLSIL.

The J gene is TRBJ2-7, the V gene TRBV9, with a possible D match to TRBD2 (5 bases). Trimming took off 0 bases at V and 6 bases at J, with 10 bases between the two ends. The germline gives CDR1 SGDLS, CDR2 YYNGEE. The CDR3 has 13 residues. DNA for the CDR3: TGTGCCAGCAGCGTAGGAGGGAATTTCGAGCAGTACTTC. The encoded protein is CASSVGGNFEQYF.

About this clone itself: The missing conserved phenylalanine or tryptophan at the end of this CDR3 makes a read error likely. The chain carries TRBV19 and TRBJ1-2; D is unresolved. This CDR3 region has 13 residues. The V gene lost 4 bases and the J gene lost 5 bases, with 11 bases spanning the gap. Germline CDR1 is LNHDA and CDR2 is SQIVND (reference sequence). DNA of the CDR3: TGTGCCAGTAGTAACCCCTCCCGGTATGGCTACACCCTC. Protein sequence: CASSNPSRYGYTL.

This rearrangement joins TRBV19 to TRBJ1-3; D is unresolved. CDR1 and CDR2 from the germline V gene are LNHDA and SQIVND (reference sequence). Trimming removed 6 bases from V and 0 bases from J, with 12 bases in between. The CDR3 contains 15 residues. The CDR3 coding sequence is TGTGCCAGTAGCTACGGACCGAGCTCTGGAAACACCATATATTTT. Translated, it gives CASSYGPSSGNTIYF. The variable domain in full, completed from reference TRBV19 and TRBJ1-3, reads DGGITQSPKYLFRKEGQNVTLSCEQNLNHDAMYWYRQDPGQGLRLIYYSQIVNDFQKGDIAEGYSVSREKKESFPLTVTSAQKNPTAFYLCASSYGPSSGNTIYFGEGSWLTVV.

This clone was recorded once. The chain joins TRBV6-6 to TRBJ1-3; weak D call: TRBD1 (5 bases). Germline CDR1 reads MNHNY; CDR2 reads SVGAGI (reference sequence). The CDR3 contains 13 residues. The DNA of the CDR3 is TGTGCTGGGGGGGGAGGTGCTGGAAACACCATATATTTT. Encoded protein: CAGGGGAGNTIYF.

This chain links TRBV14 with TRBJ2-5; D is ambiguous. The germline V gene has CDR1 SGHDN and CDR2 FVKESK. V dropped 1 base and J dropped 2 bases, with 11 bases sitting between them. The CDR3 length is 15 residues. The CDR3 is CASSQVLSVQETQYF. In DNA, the CDR3 is TGTGCCAGCAGCCAAGTGTTGTCGGTACAAGAGACCCAGTACTTC.

This sequence joins TRBV28 and TRBJ1-5; a possible D gene is TRBD1 (6 bases). The CDR3 loop spans 14 amino acids. Between the trimmed V and J ends, which lost 6 bases and 5 bases, there was a span of 14 bases. Per germline, CDR1 MDHEN and CDR2 SYDVKM. CDR3 sequence reads: CASSGTSGDQPQHF. In DNA, the CDR3 is TGTGCCAGCAGCGGGACATCGGGAGATCAGCCCCAGCATTTT.